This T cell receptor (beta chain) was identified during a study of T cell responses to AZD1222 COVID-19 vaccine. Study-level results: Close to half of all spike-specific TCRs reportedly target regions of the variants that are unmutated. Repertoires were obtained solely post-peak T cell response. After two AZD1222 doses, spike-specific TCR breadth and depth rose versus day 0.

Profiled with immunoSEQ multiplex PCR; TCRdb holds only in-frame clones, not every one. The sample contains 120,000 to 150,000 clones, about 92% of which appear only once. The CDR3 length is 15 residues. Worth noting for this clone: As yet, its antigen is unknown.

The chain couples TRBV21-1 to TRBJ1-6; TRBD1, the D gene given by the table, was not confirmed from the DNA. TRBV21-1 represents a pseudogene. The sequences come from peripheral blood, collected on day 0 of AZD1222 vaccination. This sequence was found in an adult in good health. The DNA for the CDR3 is TGTGCCAGCAGCAAAGTGGGCCAGGATAATTCACCCCTCCACTTT. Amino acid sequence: CASSKVGQDNSPLHF.